This TCR beta chain was sequenced in a study of cytomegalovirus exposure and HLA in healthy donors. V was trimmed by 4 bases and J by 4 bases, leaving 16 bases between them. This CDR3 contains 15 residues. Per germline, CDR1 MDHEN and CDR2 SYDVKM. Primers included in the PCR were 60 Vbeta and 13 Jbeta primers. Assay used: immunoSEQ multiplex PCR; TCRdb lists only in-frame clones, some missing. The sample includes around 130,000 clones. This clonotype was obtained from an older woman in good health and CMV-seronegative. Specimen: PBMCs. The chain uses TRBV28 and TRBJ1-1, with TRBD1 as a possible D gene (6 bases). The CDR3 reads CASSSHTGLGTEAFF. The CDR3 bases are TGTGCCAGCAGTTCGCACACAGGGTTGGGCACTGAAGCTTTCTTT.